The TCR beta chain described here comes from a study of blood T cell repertoires in COVID-19. Turning to the study itself: From the United States, Italy and Spain came samples of acute and convalescent COVID-19. PBMCs, B-cell-depleted T cells, or T cells provided the cDNA or gDNA that made up the material.

Adults between about 18 and 95 years of age took part from about 24 US areas. Participants were placed into cohorts based on the clinical history they reported. TCRdb's copy holds only in-frame clones and misses some; the assay was immunoSEQ multiplex PCR. The table records roughly 220,000 clones, 70% to 90% of them present only once. This CDR3 is built from 16 residues. Trimming took off 3 bases at V and 4 bases at J, with 16 bases between the two ends. Germline V gives CDR1 LNHDA, CDR2 SQIVND (reference sequence). The sample comprised PBMCs or T cells enriched from blood (not recorded which). The chain couples TRBV19 to TRBJ1-5; D may be TRBD1 (6 bases). This clonotype was sampled from a middle-aged woman with acute COVID-19. CDR3 bases: TGTGCCAGTAGTATTGCCGGGACATCCGGAAATCAGCCCCAGCATTTT. It codes for CASSIAGTSGNQPQHF.